This T cell receptor (beta chain) was sequenced for a study of identical twins. Study-level results: Not following the same donors, the study drew its conclusions from cross-sectional statistical analysis.

Worth noting for this clonotype: Its antigen remains unidentified.

Per germline, CDR1 DFQATT and CDR2 SNEGSKA (reference sequence). With 0 bases removed from V and 4 bases from J, the gap between germline ends came to 12 bases. The CDR3 is 14 amino acids. TCRdb re-called the 5' RACE reads through MiXCR, storing one row per CDR3 protein. The sample lists 1.5 million to 2 million distinct CDR3 sequences; around 33% were seen once. The sequenced material came from cord blood. The sequence was obtained from a newborn girl in good health. The J gene is TRBJ1-2, the V gene TRBV20-1; a weak D match, TRBD1 (5 bases). CDR3 nucleotides: TGCAGTGCTAGAGATCAGGCAGGGCCCTATGGCTACACCTTC. Amino acids: CSARDQAGPYGYTF.